This T cell receptor (beta chain) is from a study of T cells in Graves' hyperthyroidism and ophthalmopathy. RNA transcripts served as the template for amplifying TCR beta CDR3 regions. With the HTBI primer set, the TCR CDR3 went through a first round of RT-PCR. MiXCR was run by TCRdb on the multiplex PCR reads, yielding one entry per CDR3 protein. The sample shows 650,000 to 750,000 distinct CDR3 sequences, 12% to 15% of them seen only once. This clonotype occurred a few times. This may be a read error: a much more frequent sequence differs by one nucleotide. V lost 4 bases, J lost 5 bases, and 9 bases lay in between. Germline CDR1 reads SGHKS; CDR2 reads YYEKEE (reference sequence). The CDR3 extends over 12 amino acids.

The source material was blood. The origin of this receptor is a woman aged 18-30 years with Graves' hyperthyroidism. The chain uses TRBV5-5 and TRBJ2-5; D remains unclear. Here the CDR3 DNA reads TGTGCCAGCAGCCCGGACCCTGAGACCCAGTACTTC. Protein sequence: CASSPDPETQYF.